Listed below are T cell receptor beta chains from one sample, sequenced in a study of blood T cell repertoires in COVID-19. Here immunoSEQ multiplex PCR was the method, and the copy in TCRdb shows in-frame clones only, minus some. The sample carries roughly 300,000 clones, about 76% recorded once. Input material: peripheral blood. All receptors come from a woman aged 60 to 75 with active or convalescent COVID-19. CDR3s include the opening cysteine and the closing phenylalanine or tryptophan. Each record gives: CDR3 DNA, CDR3 protein, J gene, V gene, clone size, D gene. The D gene is left open where the match is weak. Only some rows state a clone size, as once, few, many or a class for expanded clones.

DNA: TGTGCCAGCAGCTTTAGTGGCGGCTACGAGCAGTACTTC
CDR3: CASSFSGGYEQYF
J: TRBJ2-7
V: TRBV7-9
size: .
D: .

DNA: TGTGCCAGTAGGGACAGACCTAACACTGAAGCTTTCTTT
CDR3: CASRDRPNTEAFF
J: TRBJ1-1
V: TRBV19
size: .
D: .

DNA: TGTGCCAGCAGCGGACTCAGCGTCCAAGAGACCCAGTACTTC
CDR3: CASSGLSVQETQYF
J: TRBJ2-5
V: TRBV3-1/TRBV3-2
size: once
D: .

DNA: TGTGCTAGCAGACCAATCAGAGGTGGCTACACCTTC
CDR3: CASRPIRGGYTF
J: TRBJ1-2
V: TRBV7-7
size: .
D: .

DNA: TGTGCCAGCAGGAAAGGACAGGGAAACACCATATATTTT
CDR3: CASRKGQGNTIYF
J: TRBJ1-3
V: TRBV12-3/TRBV12-4
size: .
D: .

DNA: TGTGCCAGTAGTATTTTAGGGGGTCCGAAGTACACCGGGGAGCTGTTTTTT
CDR3: CASSILGGPKYTGELFF
J: TRBJ2-2
V: TRBV19
size: .
D: .

DNA: TGTGCCAGCAGCCCGGGGCAAGAGACCCAGTACTTC
CDR3: CASSPGQETQYF
J: TRBJ2-5
V: TRBV12-3/TRBV12-4
size: .
D: .

DNA: TGTGCCAGTAGTATAATGGCCAGAAACACTGAAGCTTTCTTT
CDR3: CASSIMARNTEAFF
J: TRBJ1-1
V: TRBV19
size: few
D: .

DNA: TGTGCCAGCAGCTTGGGTCAGCACCTGGGGCCTGGGGCCAACGTCCTGACTTTC
CDR3: CASSLGQHLGPGANVLTF
J: TRBJ2-6
V: TRBV5-6
size: .
D: .

DNA: TGTGCCAGCAGCAACAGGGGTCAGCCCCAGCATTTT
CDR3: CASSNRGQPQHF
J: TRBJ1-5
V: TRBV27
size: .
D: TRBD1

DNA: TGTGCCAGCAGCCAAGACGCAGCGGGAGGCTATAATTCACCCCTCCACTTT
CDR3: CASSQDAAGGYNSPLHF
J: TRBJ1-6
V: TRBV14
size: .
D: .

DNA: TGTGCCAGCAGCTTTAGCGGGGGGGCCGAAGAGCAGTACTTC
CDR3: CASSFSGGAEEQYF
J: TRBJ2-7
V: TRBV7-9
size: .
D: TRBD2